These 15 T cell receptor beta chains originate from one sample sequenced in a study of OX40 agonist ivuxolimab in advanced cancers. The library was generated by the immunoSEQ multiplex PCR assay. TCRdb obtained this table from immuneACCESS and retained in-frame rearrangements with V and J assigned. These tables miss some clones; where compared with another copy, unresolved V genes account for less than half of the shortfall, and the remainder is unexplained. For this sample the table gives about 23,000 clones, of which around 79% were detected only once. The ten largest clonotypes hold around 2% of the sample. The sample here was CD4+ or CD8+ T cells sorted from blood, taken in a trial of the OX40 agonist ivuxolimab. These receptors all come from an adult with an advanced solid tumor such as melanoma, head and neck, liver or kidney cancer.

V and J are TRBV15 and TRBJ2-1, with D possibly TRBD2 on 5 matching bases. V was clipped by 2 bases and J by 1 base, with 15 bases between them. The CDR3 runs 17 residues. The germline V gene encodes CDR1 LNHNV and CDR2 YYDKDF (reference sequence). The CDR3 DNA sequence: TGTGCCACCAGCAGAATATACGCAACTAGGTCCTACAATGAGCAGTTCTTC. Encoded protein: CATSRIYATRSYNEQFF.

This chain connects TRBV7-3 to TRBJ2-3; 11 nucleotides align to TRBD2. The germline CDR1 and CDR2 sequences are SGHTA and FQGTGA. J was trimmed by 7 bases and V by 5 bases; bases with no gene match: 5. The CDR3 runs to 14 residues. CDR3 DNA: TGTGCCAGCAGCGCCGGGACTAGCGGATATACGCAGTATTTT. Protein: CASSAGTSGYTQYF.

J is TRBJ2-1 and V is TRBV2; 10 bases are shared with TRBD1. Germline V lookup: CDR1 SNHLY, CDR2 FYNNEI. The CDR3 totals 18 residues. V lost 9 bases to trimming and J lost 0 bases; unmatched junction nucleotides: 14. As DNA, the CDR3 is TGTGCCAGGACAGGGGGCAGTCACCAAATTTTCTCCTACAATGAGCAGTTCTTC. It yields the protein CARTGGSHQIFSYNEQFF.

For the CDR3, the DNA is TGTGCCACCAGCAGAGGGGGTACAGGGCGTAAGGAAGCTTTCTTT. As protein: CATSRGGTGRKEAFF. V usage is TRBV15 and J usage is TRBJ1-1, with a tentative D call TRBD1 (6 bases). Germline V CDR1 and CDR2: LNHNV, YYDKDF (reference sequence). The CDR3 is 15 amino acids. V was cut by 1 base and J by 8 bases, with 17 bases left in between.

This clone has more than one count but fewer than ten. This sequence joins TRBV6-4 and TRBJ2-1, with 12 bases aligning to TRBD2. Looked up from germline, CDR1 is MRHNA and CDR2 is SNTAGT. V shed 6 bases, J shed 7 bases, and the junction held 7 bases outside the gene matches. The CDR3 is made up of 15 amino acids. CDR3 DNA: TGTGCCAGCAGCGAGGGACTAGCGGGCGGGAATGAGCAGTTCTTC. This translates into CASSEGLAGGNEQFF.

This sequence joins TRBV11-2 and TRBJ2-7; TRBD1 or TRBD2 may be the D gene (5 bases each). CDR1 and CDR2 (germline): SGHAT, FQNNGV. The CDR3 is 13 residues long. V lost 5 bases, J lost 1 base, and 9 bases lay in between. CDR3: CASSPGTSYEQYF. DNA of the CDR3: TGTGCCAGCAGCCCCGGGACGTCCTACGAGCAGTACTTC. Combining the CDR3 with reference TRBV11-2 and TRBJ2-7 gives the whole variable domain EAGVAQSPRYKIIEKRQSVAFWCNPISGHATLYWYQQILGQGPKLLIQFQNNGVVDDSQLPKDRFSAERLKGVDSTLKIQPAKLEDSAVYLCASSPGTSYEQYFGPGTRLTVT.

The chain joins TRBV18 to TRBJ2-7, with 8 bases fitting TRBD1. The trim removed 3 bases at V and 8 bases at J, leaving 12 bases unmatched. The germline V gene encodes CDR1 KGHSH and CDR2 LQKENI. This CDR3 comprises 15 residues. This chain's CDR3 is CASSPPGQVGWKQYF. CDR3 DNA sequence: TGTGCCAGCTCACCCCCGGGACAGGTTGGCTGGAAGCAGTACTTC.

This chain joins TRBV11-2 and TRBJ1-1; D call uncertain. The CDR3 is 14 amino acids. The V end was cut by 3 bases, the J end by 4 bases, with 12 bases between. The germline CDR1 and CDR2 sequences are SGHAT and FQNNGV. CDR3 DNA sequence: TGTGCCAGCAGCTTCGCCTCGGGAGGCACTGAAGCTTTCTTT. Its protein is CASSFASGGTEAFF.

This chain links TRBV18 with TRBJ2-5; 7 bases align to TRBD1. The CDR3 extends over 14 amino acids. Germline CDR1 reads KGHSH; CDR2 reads LQKENI. Trimming took 6 bases from V and 5 from J; bases not matched to a gene: 9. This chain's CDR3 is CASSPRTGTETQYF. DNA of the CDR3: TGTGCCAGCTCCCCCAGGACAGGAACCGAGACCCAGTACTTC.

The chain recombines TRBV11-3 with TRBJ2-7, with a weak D call TRBD1 (5 bases). The CDR3 totals 14 residues. CDR1 SGHNT and CDR2 YENEEA come from the germline V gene. Trimming shortened V by 5 bases and J by 6 bases, and 17 bases separated the two germline ends. The CDR3 loop reads CASSTQGGRTEQYF. In DNA, the CDR3 is TGTGCCAGCAGCACGCAGGGCGGTAGGACCGAGCAGTACTTC. The complete variable domain, with remaining parts taken from reference TRBV11-3 and TRBJ2-7, reads EAGVVQSPRYKIIEKKQPVAFWCNPISGHNTLYWYLQNLGQGPELLIRYENEEAVDDSQLPKDRFSAERLKGVDSTLKIQPAELGDSAVYLCASSTQGGRTEQYFGPGTRLTVT.

The chain combines TRBV7-2 with TRBJ2-3, with 8 bases identical to TRBD1. With 3 bases clipped from V and 3 bases from J, the junction kept 2 bases outside the gene matches. Germline V gives CDR1 SGHTA, CDR2 FQGNSA. There are 14 residues in the CDR3. The CDR3 bases are TGTGCCAGCAGCTTGGACAGGGTTACAGATACGCAGTATTTT. It translates to CASSLDRVTDTQYF. Filled out from reference TRBV7-2 and TRBJ2-3, the complete variable domain reads GAGVSQSPSNKVTEKGKDVELRCDPISGHTALYWYRQSLGQGLEFLIYFQGNSAPDKSGLPSDRFSAERTGGSVSTLTIQRTQQEDSAVYLCASSLDRVTDTQYFGPGTRLTVL.

The chain is built from TRBV30 and TRBJ2-3, with D tentatively TRBD1 or TRBD2 (5 bases each). Germline loops: CDR1 GTSNPN, CDR2 SVGIG (reference sequence). The germline V and J ends were trimmed by 2 bases and 6 bases, with 12 bases remaining between them. The CDR3 sequence is 13 residues long. The DNA for the CDR3 is TGTGCCTGGAGTAGTTACGGGACGGATACGCAGTATTTT. Protein: CAWSSYGTDTQYF.

The chain couples TRBV18 to TRBJ2-7; 7 nucleotides match TRBD2. CDR3 length equals 16 residues. Germline-derived CDR1 and CDR2 are KGHSH and LQKENI. V lost 0 bases and J lost 0; bases outside the gene matches: 5. CDR3 DNA sequence: TGTGCCAGCTCACCACCGGGAGGGAGGAGCTCCTACGAGCAGTACTTC. Amino acids: CASSPPGGRSSYEQYF. The whole variable domain, filled in from reference TRBV18 and TRBJ2-7, reads NAGVMQNPRHLVRRRGQEARLRCSPMKGHSHVYWYRQLPEEGLKFMVYLQKENIIDESGMPKERFSAEFPKEGPSILRIQQVVRGDSAAYFCASSPPGGRSSYEQYFGPGTRLTVT.

The J gene is TRBJ2-5, the V gene TRBV2; TRBD2 matches 10 bases. The CDR3 runs 15 residues. J gave up 5 bases and V 6 bases, and 9 bases lay outside the gene matches. CDR1 and CDR2 (germline): SNHLY, FYNNEI. CDR3 sequence: CASSPQRGGRETQYF. CDR3 sequence (DNA): TGTGCCAGCAGCCCCCAGCGGGGGGGCCGGGAGACCCAGTACTTC.

The sample holds one count of this clone. The V call is TRBV11-2, the J call TRBJ2-7; no clear D gene. The CDR3 loop spans 11 amino acids. The ends were cut back, 5 bases at V and 2 bases at J, with 4 bases in the middle. The V gene's germline CDR1 is SGHAT and CDR2 FQNNGV. This chain's CDR3 is CASSKPYEQYF. The DNA for the CDR3 is TGTGCCAGCAGCAAACCCTACGAGCAGTACTTC. The full variable domain, in which reference TRBV11-2 and TRBJ2-7 provide the parts outside the CDR3, is EAGVAQSPRYKIIEKRQSVAFWCNPISGHATLYWYQQILGQGPKLLIQFQNNGVVDDSQLPKDRFSAERLKGVDSTLKIQPAKLEDSAVYLCASSKPYEQYFGPGTRLTVT.